Listed below are T cell receptor beta chains from one sample, sequenced in a study of OX40 agonist ivuxolimab in advanced cancers. Libraries were prepared by immunoSEQ multiplex PCR; TCRdb keeps only in-frame clonotypes and omits some of them. This sample carries 53,000 or so clones, 60% to 80% of them seen once, and the ten largest clones take 2% to 2.5%. The material sequenced was CD4+ or CD8+ T cells sorted from blood, taken in a trial of the OX40 agonist ivuxolimab. The receptor set was obtained from an adult with an advanced solid tumor such as melanoma, head and neck, liver or kidney cancer. CDR3s include the opening cysteine and the closing phenylalanine or tryptophan. A D gene is named only where the DNA matches it firmly.

len: 15; d_gene: TRBD1; j_gene: TRBJ1-1; v_gene: TRBV10-1; CDR3aa: CASSETGGSGTEAFF
len: 14; d_gene: TRBD1; j_gene: TRBJ2-7; v_gene: TRBV11-2; CDR3aa: CASSFGTGEVEQYF
len: 15; d_gene: -; j_gene: TRBJ1-5; v_gene: TRBV7-2; CDR3aa: CASSLEEGEDQPQHF
len: 17; d_gene: TRBD2; j_gene: TRBJ2-1; v_gene: TRBV19; CDR3aa: CASSLGLAGSSYNEQFF
len: 15; d_gene: TRBD1; j_gene: TRBJ1-2; v_gene: TRBV11-1; CDR3aa: CASSLGQGMGYGYTF
len: 15; d_gene: -; j_gene: TRBJ1-4; v_gene: TRBV5-4; CDR3aa: CASSFTGSSNEKLFF
len: 11; d_gene: -; j_gene: TRBJ2-3; v_gene: TRBV6-5; CDR3aa: CASFRGDTQYF
len: 14; d_gene: -; j_gene: TRBJ2-7; v_gene: TRBV5-1; CDR3aa: CASSPGDNSYEQYF
len: 17; d_gene: TRBD2; j_gene: TRBJ2-3; v_gene: TRBV4-3; CDR3aa: CASSQDPRGGALDTQYF
len: 15; d_gene: TRBD1; j_gene: TRBJ2-7; v_gene: TRBV27; CDR3aa: CASSLGLTEGAEQYF
len: 16; d_gene: -; j_gene: TRBJ2-7; v_gene: TRBV27; CDR3aa: CASSPNWAAQHYEQYF
len: 15; d_gene: TRBD2; j_gene: TRBJ2-7; v_gene: TRBV7-6; CDR3aa: CASSLTSGLSYEQYF
len: 13; d_gene: -; j_gene: TRBJ1-1; v_gene: TRBV7-2; CDR3aa: CASRNRARTEAFF
len: 17; d_gene: -; j_gene: TRBJ2-3; v_gene: TRBV18; CDR3aa: CASSPSGLKGGPDTQYF
len: 11; d_gene: -; j_gene: TRBJ2-5; v_gene: TRBV6-5; CDR3aa: CASRRQETQYF
len: 14; d_gene: -; j_gene: TRBJ2-3; v_gene: TRBV28; CDR3aa: CASSPEVGQQGGSF
len: 13; d_gene: -; j_gene: TRBJ1-1; v_gene: TRBV11-3; CDR3aa: CASSFGARVEAFF
len: 15; d_gene: -; j_gene: TRBJ2-3; v_gene: TRBV5-1; CDR3aa: CASSLRRGARNTQYF
len: 14; d_gene: TRBD1; j_gene: TRBJ2-7; v_gene: TRBV30; CDR3aa: CAWSVGTETYEQYF
len: 15; d_gene: TRBD1; j_gene: TRBJ2-7; v_gene: TRBV18; CDR3aa: CASSPLGDRVGEQYF
len: 17; d_gene: TRBD1; j_gene: TRBJ2-1; v_gene: TRBV15; CDR3aa: CATSQLADRSSYNEQFF
len: 12; d_gene: -; j_gene: TRBJ1-2; v_gene: TRBV6-5; CDR3aa: CASSFQGGSYTF
len: 15; d_gene: -; j_gene: TRBJ1-5; v_gene: TRBV16; CDR3aa: CASSREGHGNQPQHF
len: 16; d_gene: TRBD2; j_gene: TRBJ2-1; v_gene: TRBV7-9; CDR3aa: CASSLTLAGTLNEQFF
len: 13; d_gene: -; j_gene: TRBJ2-7; v_gene: TRBV4-1; CDR3aa: CASSQDARGLQYF
len: 11; d_gene: -; j_gene: TRBJ2-1; v_gene: TRBV11-3; CDR3aa: CASSLDDEQFF
len: 14; d_gene: TRBD1; j_gene: TRBJ2-7; v_gene: TRBV2; CDR3aa: CASSPGTGIYEQYF
len: 16; d_gene: -; j_gene: TRBJ2-3; v_gene: TRBV27; CDR3aa: CASSRQGNRGTDTQYF
len: 12; d_gene: TRBD1; j_gene: TRBJ1-2; v_gene: TRBV7-2; CDR3aa: CASSLGQGGYTF
len: 16; d_gene: TRBD1; j_gene: TRBJ1-2; v_gene: TRBV7-2; CDR3aa: CASRLGADRHSYGYTF
len: 13; d_gene: -; j_gene: TRBJ1-5; v_gene: TRBV10-2; CDR3aa: CASSENSNQPQHF
len: 14; d_gene: TRBD1; j_gene: TRBJ1-1; v_gene: TRBV28; CDR3aa: CASSTGTGNTEAFF
len: 14; d_gene: -; j_gene: TRBJ1-2; v_gene: TRBV6-1; CDR3aa: CASSDSRGNYGYTF